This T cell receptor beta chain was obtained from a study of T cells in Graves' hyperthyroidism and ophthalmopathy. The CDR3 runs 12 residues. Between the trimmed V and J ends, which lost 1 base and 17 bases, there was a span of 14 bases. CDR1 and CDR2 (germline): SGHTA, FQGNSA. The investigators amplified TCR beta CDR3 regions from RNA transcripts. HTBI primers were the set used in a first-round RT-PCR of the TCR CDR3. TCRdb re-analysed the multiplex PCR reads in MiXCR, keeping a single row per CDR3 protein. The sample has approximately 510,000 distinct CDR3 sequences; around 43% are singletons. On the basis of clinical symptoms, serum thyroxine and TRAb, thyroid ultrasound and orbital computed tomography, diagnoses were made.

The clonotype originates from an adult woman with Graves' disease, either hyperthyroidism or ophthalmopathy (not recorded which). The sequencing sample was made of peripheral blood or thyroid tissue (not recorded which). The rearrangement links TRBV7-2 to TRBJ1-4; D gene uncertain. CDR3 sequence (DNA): TGTGCCAGCAGCTTAGGAGCGGGAAACGTATTTTTT. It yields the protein CASSLGAGNVFF.